This passage covers 24 T cell receptor beta chains from one sample sequenced in a study of blood T cells in healthy people across ages. A J-beta primer mix and a sample-barcoded 5' primer were used in a second PCR of about 7 to 12 cycles. TCRdb ran MiXCR on the 5' RACE reads and lists one entry per CDR3 protein. Found here are 600,000 to 650,000 distinct CDR3 sequences, under 65% of them singletons; the top ten hold around 37%. Sequenced: blood. The receptors derive from a man aged 55 to 70 in good health.

The chain combines TRBV6-2 or TRBV6-3 with TRBJ2-4; D is possibly TRBD1 or TRBD2 (5 bases each). TRBJ2-7 explains the end of the DNA better; the J call may be wrong. This CDR3 region has 16 residues. CDR1 is MNHEY, CDR2 SVGEGT, per germline. Here the CDR3 DNA reads TGTGCCAGCAGCGCTCAACCCCAGGGTAGGACTTACGAGCAGTACTTC. This translates into CASSAQPQGRTYEQYF.

V gene TRBV6-5 combines with J gene TRBJ2-7; no definite D call. With 0 bases removed from V and 2 bases from J, the gap between germline ends came to 11 bases. The germline V gene encodes CDR1 MNHEY and CDR2 SVGAGI. CDR3 length: 15 amino acids. DNA for the CDR3: TGTGCCAGCAGTTACTCGCAGGTGCCTACCTACGAGCAGTACTTC. Encoded protein: CASSYSQVPTYEQYF.

The chain carries TRBV29-1 and TRBJ2-5; 7 nucleotides align to TRBD1. The CDR3 spans 14 residues. Per germline, CDR1 SQVTM and CDR2 ANQGSEA. The junction had 10 bases not matched to a gene; V was cut back by 5 bases and J by 4 bases. CDR3 loop: CSVSRQGGRETQYF. CDR3 bases: TGCAGCGTTTCAAGACAGGGCGGGCGAGAGACCCAGTACTTC.

The chain recombines TRBV20-1 with TRBJ1-2, with D perhaps TRBD1 (6 bases). Germline V CDR1 and CDR2: DFQATT, SNEGSKA (reference sequence). This CDR3 spans 13 amino acids. The V end was cut by 1 base, the J end by 8 bases, with 14 bases between. The CDR3 protein is CSARGGGFGGYTF. The CDR3 nucleotides are TGCAGTGCTAGAGGCGGGGGCTTTGGAGGCTACACCTTC.

This chain links TRBV29-1 with TRBJ2-1, with unresolved D. Near its end, the DNA agrees better with TRBJ2-7, so the J call may be wrong. This CDR3 has 14 amino acids. Germline V lookup: CDR1 SQVTM, CDR2 ANQGSEA. Here the CDR3 DNA reads TGCAGCGTTGAAGATTCCCTAGTCGGCAATGAGCAGTACTTC. Protein product: CSVEDSLVGNEQYF.

The V and J genes are TRBV29-1 and TRBJ1-4; 9 nucleotides line up with TRBD1. In germline, CDR1 is SQVTM, CDR2 ANQGSEA. The CDR3 has 11 amino acids. DNA for the CDR3: TGCAGGGACAGGGGACGGGAAAAACTGTTTTTT. Protein product: CRDRGREKLFF.

The J gene is TRBJ1-2, the V gene TRBV28; a possible D gene is TRBD1 (5 bases). Trimming took off 3 bases at V and 6 bases at J, with 11 bases between the two ends. Germline assignment: CDR1 MDHEN and CDR2 SYDVKM. The CDR3 contains 13 residues. The CDR3 is CASSFLRADGYTF. DNA of the CDR3: TGTGCCAGCAGTTTTCTCAGGGCGGATGGCTACACCTTC.

The J gene is TRBJ2-7, the V gene TRBV10-3, with D perhaps given as TRBD1 or TRBD2 (7 bases each). CDR3 size: 14 residues. V dropped 9 bases and J dropped 7 bases, with 22 bases sitting between them. Germline V gives CDR1 ENHRY, CDR2 SYGVKD. This CDR3 reads CAIGQVGGYNEQYF. The CDR3 DNA follows: TGTGCCATAGGACAGGTCGGGGGGTACAATGAGCAGTACTTC.

This sequence joins TRBV4-2 and TRBJ1-2, with D uncertain. The CDR3 has 12 amino acids. CDR1 is LGHNA and CDR2 is YNFKEQ in the germline V gene. V dropped 4 bases and J dropped 7 bases, with 10 bases sitting between them. CDR3 protein: CASSRLTGGYTF. For the CDR3, the DNA is TGTGCCAGCAGCCGTTTGACGGGTGGCTACACCTTC.

V and J are TRBV5-1 and TRBJ2-5; tentative D call: TRBD1 (5 bases). The J call could be wrong; TRBJ2-7 is a better fit for the DNA end. Germline V lookup: CDR1 SGHRS, CDR2 YFSETQ. The CDR3 has 15 residues. The CDR3 bases are TGCGCCAGCAGCTCGTGGGGCAGGATGAGGCTCGAGCAGTACTTC. Protein product: CASSSWGRMRLEQYF.

V gene TRBV7-9 combines with J gene TRBJ2-7; 15 bases align to TRBD2. CDR3 length: 19 residues. V lost 7 bases, J lost 4 bases, and 17 bases stayed unmatched. The germline V gene encodes CDR1 SEHNR and CDR2 FQNEAQ (reference sequence). The CDR3 reads CASTRPRTSGGDLPYEQYF. The CDR3 DNA sequence: TGTGCCAGCACTCGGCCACGGACTAGCGGGGGGGACCTCCCATACGAGCAGTACTTC. The variable domain in full, completed from reference TRBV7-9 and TRBJ2-7, reads DTGVSQNPRHKITKRGQNVTFRCDPISEHNRLYWYRQTLGQGPEFLTYFQNEAQLEKSRLLSDRFSAERPKGSFSTLEIQRTEQGDSAMYLCASTRPRTSGGDLPYEQYFGPGTRLTVT.

V is TRBV5-1 and J is TRBJ1-6; TRBD1 matches 9 bases. Unmatched junction bases numbered 9, after V lost 4 bases and J lost 10 bases. The V gene's germline CDR1 is SGHRS and CDR2 YFSETQ. The CDR3 is 15 residues long. CDR3 nucleotide sequence: TGCGCCAGCAGCGTGGGGGGACAGGGTGGCTCACCCCTCCACTTT. Protein: CASSVGGQGGSPLHF.

In its sample, this clonotype was seen a few times. CDR3 residues: CASSLGPPRNIQYF. CDR3 sequence (DNA): TGTGCCAGCAGTTTGGGGCCTCCGAGGAACATTCAGTACTTC. This chain links TRBV28 with TRBJ2-4; possible D gene TRBD1, 5 bases. The CDR3 spans 14 residues. The germline CDR1 and CDR2 sequences are MDHEN and SYDVKM. V dropped 3 bases and J dropped 7 bases, with 13 bases sitting between them.

This clonotype was seen more than once but under ten times. The chain combines TRBV20-1 with TRBJ1-2; 7 bases fit TRBD1. This CDR3 is 15 amino acids long. Germline assignment: CDR1 DFQATT and CDR2 SNEGSKA (reference sequence). With 1 base clipped from V and 8 bases from J, the junction kept 13 bases outside the gene matches. DNA of the CDR3: TGCAGTGCTAGAGTGGGGACAGACCTCCCGGTGGGCTACACCTTC. Its protein is CSARVGTDLPVGYTF.

The rearrangement uses TRBV6-5 and TRBJ2-2; 10 positions agree with TRBD1. J was trimmed by 6 bases and V by 5 bases; bases with no gene match: 6. The germline CDR1 and CDR2 sequences are MNHEY and SVGAGI. This CDR3 comprises 15 residues. CDR3 in DNA: TGTGCCAGCAGTCGCTGGGACAGGGGTTCCGGGGAGCTGTTTTTT. Translating it yields CASSRWDRGSGELFF.

This clonotype was detected only a few times. The chain links TRBV4-2 to TRBJ2-1, with D perhaps TRBD2 (5 bases). Deletions cut 0 bases from V and 8 bases from J, with 14 bases between. Germline V gene data show CDR1 as LGHNA and CDR2 as YNFKEQ. The CDR3 length is 15 residues. CDR3 DNA sequence: TGTGCCAGCAGCCAAGACGGGAACTCCCAGGATGAGCAGTTCTTC. Translation gives CASSQDGNSQDEQFF.

The chain recombines TRBV20-1 with TRBJ2-4; TRBD1 aligns across 9 bases. V shed 4 bases and J 1 base; nucleotides not matched to a gene: 8. Per the germline V gene, CDR1 is DFQATT and CDR2 is SNEGSKA (reference sequence). CDR3 length: 16 residues. CDR3 sequence reads: CSATTGGALAKNIQYF. The CDR3, as DNA: TGCAGTGCTACCACAGGGGGCGCGTTGGCCAAAAACATTCAGTACTTC.

The V and J genes are TRBV5-1 and TRBJ2-3, with D perhaps being TRBD1 or TRBD2 (5 bases each). In germline, CDR1 is SGHRS, CDR2 YFSETQ. V lost 4 bases and J lost 0, with 12 bases in between. The CDR3 runs to 15 residues. Here the CDR3 DNA reads TGCGCCAGCAGCACCCCGGGACCCAGCACAGATACGCAGTATTTT. It codes for CASSTPGPSTDTQYF.

The V and J genes are TRBV7-2 and TRBJ2-4; tentatively, D is TRBD2 (7 bases). The CDR3 has 14 amino acids. Trimming removed 3 bases at V and 7 bases at J, with 13 bases between. Germline CDR1 SGHTA, CDR2 FQGNSA. CDR3 DNA sequence: TGTGCCAGCAGCTTTTCCGGGGGGCCGAACATTCAGTACTTC. Amino acids: CASSFSGGPNIQYF.

The chain is built from TRBV12-3 or TRBV12-4 and TRBJ2-3; D tentatively reads TRBD1 or TRBD2 (5 bases each). The V end was cut by 7 bases, the J end by 7 bases, with 15 bases between. This CDR3 contains 13 residues. The CDR3 sequence: CASTPPSGHTQYF. In DNA form, the CDR3 reads TGTGCCAGCACTCCACCCTCGGGACATACGCAGTATTTT.

The chain is built from TRBV7-9 and TRBJ2-7; weak D call: TRBD1 (5 bases). The CDR3 length is 12 residues. CDR1 is SEHNR, CDR2 FQNEAQ, per germline (reference sequence). V lost 5 bases, J lost 7 bases, and 12 bases lay in between. This CDR3 is CASSLDRTEQYF. CDR3 in DNA: TGTGCCAGCAGCCTCGACAGAACAGAGCAGTACTTC. Using reference TRBV7-9 and TRBJ2-7 for the parts outside the CDR3, the full variable domain is DTGVSQNPRHKITKRGQNVTFRCDPISEHNRLYWYRQTLGQGPEFLTYFQNEAQLEKSRLLSDRFSAERPKGSFSTLEIQRTEQGDSAMYLCASSLDRTEQYFGPGTRLTVT.

The chain recombines TRBV12-3 or TRBV12-4 with TRBJ2-3; 9 nucleotides agree with TRBD2. The CDR3 sequence is 15 residues long. Trimming at V came to 7 bases and at J to 2 bases, leaving 7 bases not matched to a gene. CDR3 sequence: CASTQAGGFTDTQYF. The CDR3 nucleotides are TGTGCCAGCACCCAGGCGGGAGGGTTCACAGATACGCAGTATTTT.

The rearrangement links TRBV4-1 to TRBJ2-6; D may be TRBD1 (6 bases). Germline V CDR1 and CDR2: MGHRA, YSYEKL. Trimming pared 1 base from V and 2 bases from J, leaving 15 bases between. The CDR3 loop spans 18 amino acids. In nucleotides, the CDR3 is TGCGCCAGCAGCCAAGCTGCCGCAGGGGCCACTGGGGCCAACGTCCTGACTTTC. Amino acids: CASSQAAAGATGANVLTF.

This chain links TRBV6-6 with TRBJ1-4; D is unclear. The CDR3 is 13 amino acids. V lost 2 bases to trimming and J lost 11 bases, with 12 bases between them. The V gene's germline CDR1 is MNHNY and CDR2 SVGAGI (reference sequence). This CDR3 is CASSYGERRKLFF. The CDR3 DNA reads as TGTGCCAGCAGTTACGGGGAAAGGCGGAAACTGTTTTTT.